A single T cell receptor beta chain is shown here with its context. Given a much more abundant clone one base away, this may be a read error. Treatment reported: skin biopsy from PPD injection site in Mantoux-positive individual. An oligonucleotide containing a UMI was ligated to the 3' end of TCR cDNA. Individuals with a positive Mantoux test gave biopsies from PPD-injected skin. The CDR3 runs 11 residues. Looked up from germline, CDR1 is MDHEN and CDR2 is SYDVKM. The V gene lost 6 bases and the J gene lost 1 base, with 3 bases spanning the gap. The sample originates from a study of naive and memory T cell subsets. Four PCR rounds used nested alpha and beta constant region primers plus the SP2 primer. TCRdb ran MiXCR on the UMI-ligation and nested PCR reads and lists one entry per CDR3 protein. The sample records some 40,000 distinct CDR3 sequences, 9.5% to 12% being singletons.

The sample here was skin, taken from a tuberculin skin test site. The chain links TRBV28 to TRBJ1-1, with D hard to call. The source of this sequence is an adult in good health. For the CDR3, the DNA is TGTGCCAGCAGGGAGAACACTGAAGCTTTCTTT. This sequence encodes CASRENTEAFF.